This TCR beta chain derives from a study of T cell clonotyping in hematopoietic cell transplantation. General observations from the study: Few recipient clonotypes overlapped donors; over 95% were de novo at given depth.

Germline-derived CDR1 and CDR2 are SQVTM and ANQGSEA. This CDR3 is 15 amino acids long. Trimming removed 2 bases from V and 2 bases from J, with 15 bases in between. For this clone: The antigen remains unidentified.

TCRdb's table, derived via immunoSEQ multiplex PCR, lists solely in-frame clones and lacks some. Among fewer than 100,000 clones listed, 90% to 96% were seen once. This sample's time point: recipient sample about 28 days before transplant, after cytoreduction. This material consisted of peripheral blood mononuclear cells, taken before stem cell transplant. The clonotype comes from a woman between 50 and 59 years old with acute myeloid leukemia. Some clones in this sample may be carry-over from other donors' samples. V and J are TRBV29-1 and TRBJ1-1, with D perhaps matching TRBD1 (5 bases). The CDR3 DNA follows: TGCAGCGTTGAATCTCCGACAGCCAGTAACACTGAAGCTTTCTTT. It specifies CSVESPTASNTEAFF. The entire variable domain, with the rest obtained from reference TRBV29-1 and TRBJ1-1, is as follows: SAVISQKPSRDICQRGTSLTIQCQVDSQVTMMFWYRQQPGQSLTLIATANQGSEATYESGFVIDKFPISRPNLTFSTLTVSNMSPEDSSIYLCSVESPTASNTEAFFGQGTRLTVV.